The next 18 T cell receptor beta chains were all read from a single sample in a study of T cells in Graves' hyperthyroidism and ophthalmopathy. It was RNA transcripts that yielded the amplified TCR beta CDR3 regions. In the first-round RT-PCR of the TCR CDR3, the HTBI primer set was used. TCRdb analysed the multiplex PCR reads with MiXCR anew, one entry per CDR3 protein. The table lists 500,000 to 650,000 distinct CDR3 sequences, less than 15% of them singletons. The specimen sequenced was blood. The receptors shown here come from a woman between 40 and 55 years old with Graves' hyperthyroidism.

The gene calls are TRBV15 and TRBJ2-5; 11 nucleotides line up with TRBD2. The trim removed 3 bases at V and 1 base at J, leaving 7 bases unmatched. Germline lookup yields CDR1 LNHNV and CDR2 YYDKDF (reference sequence). The CDR3 is made up of 17 amino acids. The CDR3 nucleotides read TGTGCCACCAGCAGCCGTGGGACTAGCGGTTTCCAAGAGACCCAGTACTTC. Protein product: CATSSRGTSGFQETQYF.

The sample holds many counts of this clonotype. This rearrangement joins TRBV7-3 to TRBJ2-3; a possible D gene is TRBD1 (6 bases). Germline values: CDR1 SGHTA, CDR2 FQGTGA. The V gene lost 5 bases and the J gene lost 2 bases, with 11 bases spanning the gap. The CDR3 totals 14 residues. The CDR3: CASSTGQPTDTQYF. DNA for the CDR3: TGTGCCAGCAGCACAGGACAGCCCACAGATACGCAGTATTTT.

This clonotype was observed at least ten times. This chain connects TRBV10-1 to TRBJ2-7, with TRBD1 as a possible D gene (6 bases). Germline V gives CDR1 WNHNN, CDR2 SYGVQD (reference sequence). CDR3 length equals 14 residues. Trimming pared 0 bases from V and 6 bases from J, leaving 12 bases between. The chain's CDR3 is CASSESSAGVEQYF. DNA of the CDR3: TGCGCCAGCAGTGAGTCGTCGGCAGGGGTCGAGCAGTACTTC.

This clonotype was found a few times. The chain uses TRBV7-9 and TRBJ2-2; 9 bases are shared with TRBD1. The CDR3 is 16 amino acids. The V gene's germline CDR1 is SEHNR and CDR2 FQNEAQ (reference sequence). The ends lost 3 bases at V and 7 bases at J; junction bases unmatched: 9. The CDR3 loop is CASSFLRDRADGELFF. The CDR3 bases are TGTGCCAGCAGCTTTCTCCGGGACAGGGCAGACGGGGAGCTGTTTTTT.

This clonotype was seen ten or more times. The chain recombines TRBV20-1 with TRBJ2-3; 10 bases are shared with TRBD2. Germline CDR1 DFQATT, CDR2 SNEGSKA (reference sequence). V was pared by 0 bases and J by 8 bases, with 5 bases of the junction left unmatched. There are 14 residues in the CDR3. The CDR3 coding sequence is TGCAGTGCTAGAGATTACCTAGCGGGAGCTACGCAGTATTTT. This sequence encodes CSARDYLAGATQYF.

This clonotype was seen many times. The genes are TRBV28 and TRBJ2-7; 9 positions agree with TRBD1. CDR1 and CDR2 (germline): MDHEN, SYDVKM. Trimming at V came to 10 bases and at J to 2 bases, leaving 9 bases not matched to a gene. The CDR3 is 14 residues long. In DNA form, the CDR3 reads TGTGCCACCAGAACCGGGACAGGGCCCTACGAGCAGTACTTC. Translating gives CATRTGTGPYEQYF.

The table lists this clonotype with a few counts. This chain uses TRBV20-1 with TRBJ1-6; unclear D gene. The CDR3 consists of 16 residues. Trimming removed 0 bases from V and 7 bases from J, with 16 bases in between. Germline-derived CDR1 and CDR2 are DFQATT and SNEGSKA (reference sequence). The CDR3 here is CSARDPLRTDNSPLHF. In nucleotides, the CDR3 is TGCAGTGCTAGAGATCCCCTTAGGACGGACAATTCACCCCTCCACTTT.

This clonotype was seen a handful of times. The V call is TRBV20-1, the J call TRBJ1-2; 7 bases align to TRBD1. The trim removed 3 bases at V and 2 bases at J, leaving 12 bases unmatched. This CDR3 contains 16 residues. Germline V gene data show CDR1 as DFQATT and CDR2 as SNEGSKA (reference sequence). The CDR3 loop is CSARTVSGGTNYGYTF. CDR3 DNA: TGCAGTGCTAGGACCGTCTCAGGGGGAACGAACTATGGCTACACCTTC.

This clonotype was recorded many times. V is TRBV12-3 or TRBV12-4 and J is TRBJ2-5, with a weak D call TRBD1 (6 bases). This CDR3 has 13 amino acids. Trimming took 6 bases from V and 3 from J, leaving 11 bases between them. The CDR3 nucleotides read TGTGCCAGCAGGAAACAGGGTGAAGAGACCCAGTACTTC. This encodes CASRKQGEETQYF.

This clonotype was counted at least ten times. The J gene is TRBJ2-7, the V gene TRBV28; weak D call: TRBD2 (5 bases). Trimming left V 5 bases short and J 7 bases short, with 21 bases between. The CDR3 contains 15 residues. Germline lookup yields CDR1 MDHEN and CDR2 SYDVKM. CDR3 nucleotide sequence: TGTGCCAGCAGTCCCACTAGGAAGGTCGCTCGAGAGCAGTACTTC. Amino acids: CASSPTRKVAREQYF.

This clonotype was found a few times. DNA of the CDR3: TGTGCCACCAGTTCTAGCTCTAGGATCACCGGGGAGCTGTTTTTT. Protein: CATSSSSRITGELFF. This chain joins TRBV24-1 and TRBJ2-2, with a tentative D call TRBD2 (5 bases). The CDR3 runs to 15 residues. V was pared by 6 bases and J by 4 bases, with 14 bases between. CDR1 is KGHDR, CDR2 SFDVKD, per germline.

In this sample, this clonotype turned up a few times. Since a much larger clone is just one base distant, this may be a read error. The V and J genes are TRBV28 and TRBJ2-1; possibly TRBD1 for D (6 bases). CDR1 is MDHEN and CDR2 is SYDVKM in the germline V gene. The CDR3 length is 14 residues. The CDR3 loop reads CASSLGGPGPERFF. CDR3 coding DNA: TGTGCCAGCAGTTTAGGGGGCCCGGGGCCTGAGCGGTTCTTC.

This clonotype has only one observation. The gene calls are TRBV5-1 and TRBJ2-1, with 11 nucleotides matching TRBD2. CDR3 size: 15 residues. V shed 0 bases and J 8 bases; nucleotides not matched to a gene: 4. From germline, CDR1 is SGHRS and CDR2 YFSETQ. CDR3: CASSLVSGRADEQFF. The CDR3 DNA is TGCGCCAGCAGCTTGGTTAGCGGGAGGGCCGATGAGCAGTTCTTC. Filled out from reference TRBV5-1 and TRBJ2-1, the complete variable domain reads KAGVTQTPRYLIKTRGQQVTLSCSPISGHRSVSWYQQTPGQGLQFLFEYFSETQRNKGNFPGRFSGRQFSNSRSEMNVSTLELGDSALYLCASSLVSGRADEQFFGPGTRLTVL.

J is TRBJ2-3 and V is TRBV29-1, with D possibly being TRBD2 (5 bases). CDR1 and CDR2 from the germline V gene are SQVTM and ANQGSEA. Between the trimmed V and J ends, which lost 3 bases and 0 bases, there was a span of 10 bases. This CDR3 has 14 residues. The CDR3 loop reads CSVEGSDSTDTQYF. The CDR3 coding sequence is TGCAGCGTTGAGGGTAGCGATAGCACAGATACGCAGTATTTT.

This clonotype came up many times. This chain connects TRBV7-9 to TRBJ2-1; tentatively, D is TRBD2 (6 bases). V lost 5 bases to trimming and J lost 6 bases, with 8 bases between them. Per germline, CDR1 SEHNR and CDR2 FQNEAQ (reference sequence). The CDR3 loop spans 12 amino acids. Here the CDR3 DNA reads TGTGCCAGCAGCGCCGGGAGCAATGAGCAGTTCTTC. Amino acids: CASSAGSNEQFF.

This clonotype was observed at least ten times. The rearrangement links TRBV6-1 to TRBJ2-7; TRBD1 aligns across 12 bases. This CDR3 is built from 15 residues. The germline CDR1 and CDR2 sequences are MNHNS and SASEGT. V lost 6 bases and J lost 9; bases outside the gene matches: 12. The CDR3 is CASRRSGTGGHGQYF. In DNA form, the CDR3 reads TGTGCCAGCAGAAGATCCGGGACAGGGGGCCATGGGCAGTACTTC.

This clonotype was picked up many times. This chain uses TRBV20-1 with TRBJ2-3; 11 bases are a match to TRBD2. From germline, CDR1 is DFQATT and CDR2 SNEGSKA (reference sequence). The CDR3 runs to 18 residues. V dropped 1 base and J dropped 2; count of bases not matched to a gene: 11. This CDR3 reads CSARALFRLAGITDTQYF. CDR3 nucleotide sequence: TGCAGTGCTAGAGCTCTGTTTCGACTAGCGGGGATCACAGATACGCAGTATTTT.

This clonotype was detected only a few times. This rearrangement joins TRBV7-9 to TRBJ1-2; 7 bases map to TRBD1. Germline CDR1 and CDR2: SEHNR and FQNEAQ (reference sequence). With 4 bases clipped from V and 2 bases from J, the junction kept 7 bases outside the gene matches. The CDR3 extends over 15 amino acids. CDR3 sequence reads: CASSSSRGQNYGYTF. The CDR3 bases are TGTGCCAGCAGCTCTTCGCGGGGACAGAACTATGGCTACACCTTC.